The entry below describes one T cell receptor beta chain. This sample stems from a study of tumor-infiltrating lymphocytes in oesophageal squamous cell carcinoma. TCRdb re-called the PCR reads through MiXCR, storing one row per CDR3 protein. The repertoire has under 20,000 distinct CDR3 sequences, around 46% of them found once; the top ten carry approximately 15%. The V gene's germline CDR1 is MNHNS and CDR2 SASEGT. The length of the CDR3 is 15 residues. Trimming took 5 bases from V and 0 from J, leaving 8 bases between them. This TCR was sampled from a male donor with esophageal squamous cell carcinoma. The sequenced material came from esophageal tumor tissue. The chain couples TRBV6-1 to TRBJ2-6; the D is unclear. CDR3 loop: CASSLGHSGANVLTF. In nucleotides, the CDR3 is TGTGCCAGCAGTCTTGGGCACTCTGGGGCCAACGTCCTGACTTTC.